Shown below are 26 T cell receptor beta chains from a single sample sequenced in a study of blood T cell repertoires in COVID-19. Libraries were prepared by immunoSEQ multiplex PCR; TCRdb keeps only in-frame clonotypes and omits some of them. The sample has 250,000 or so clones; about nine tenths are singletons. The sample consisted of peripheral blood. Source of these receptors: a woman aged 40 to 50 who had recovered from COVID-19.

V is TRBV11-3 and J is TRBJ1-1; D is unresolved. Germline values: CDR1 SGHNT, CDR2 YENEEA. The CDR3 is 12 amino acids. V lost 5 bases and J lost 7, with 11 bases in between. This CDR3 is CASSLIGGEAFF. In DNA, the CDR3 is TGTGCCAGCAGCCTAATCGGTGGTGAAGCTTTCTTT.

J is TRBJ1-1 and V is TRBV5-4; 7 bases line up with TRBD1. V lost 5 bases, J lost 5 bases, and 3 bases stayed unmatched. This CDR3 spans 12 amino acids. Germline CDR1 reads SGHNT; CDR2 reads YYREEE (reference sequence). The CDR3 spells CASSPQGTEAFF. Here the CDR3 DNA reads TGTGCCAGCAGTCCACAGGGGACTGAAGCTTTCTTT.

The J gene is TRBJ1-6, the V gene TRBV2; no reliable D call. Between the trimmed V and J ends, which lost 4 bases and 9 bases, there was a span of 16 bases. The germline gives CDR1 SNHLY, CDR2 FYNNEI. The CDR3 totals 15 residues. CDR3 sequence (DNA): TGTGCCAGCAGTGGAGGGCCCGGGGTAGGTTCACCCCTCCACTTT. It translates to CASSGGPGVGSPLHF.

This rearrangement joins TRBV27 to TRBJ2-2, with TRBD2 as a possible D gene (5 bases). The germline V gene encodes CDR1 MNHEY and CDR2 SMNVEV (reference sequence). CDR3 size: 11 residues. Trimming removed 8 bases from V and 7 bases from J, with 8 bases in between. CDR3 residues: CASRGVGELFF. As DNA, the CDR3 is TGTGCCAGCCGGGGTGTCGGGGAGCTGTTTTTT.

This chain connects TRBV9 to TRBJ2-7; a possible D gene is TRBD1 (6 bases). V lost 1 base, J lost 2 bases, and 10 bases lay in between. The CDR3 is 14 residues long. CDR1 is SGDLS, CDR2 YYNGEE, per germline. CDR3 nucleotides: TGTGCCAGCAGCGTACAGGGGAACGCCTACGAGCAGTACTTC. This gives the protein CASSVQGNAYEQYF.

J is TRBJ2-7 and V is TRBV7-2; a weak D match, TRBD1 (5 bases). The CDR3 contains 19 residues. V lost 1 base and J 2 bases, leaving 24 bases between the germline ends. CDR1 is SGHTA, CDR2 FQGNSA, per germline. In nucleotides, the CDR3 is TGTGCCAGCAGCTTAGGGCCCATCAAATCGCGGCAGGGTACCTACGAGCAGTACTTC. This translates into CASSLGPIKSRQGTYEQYF. The whole variable domain, remainder taken from reference TRBV7-2 and TRBJ2-7, is GAGVSQSPSNKVTEKGKDVELRCDPISGHTALYWYRQSLGQGLEFLIYFQGNSAPDKSGLPSDRFSAERTGGSVSTLTIQRTQQEDSAVYLCASSLGPIKSRQGTYEQYFGPGTRLTVT.

The chain joins TRBV30 to TRBJ2-6; 8 nucleotides line up with TRBD1. CDR3 length equals 19 residues. Germline V CDR1 and CDR2: GTSNPN, SVGIG (reference sequence). V shed 4 bases and J 0 bases; nucleotides not matched to a gene: 14. The CDR3 nucleotides read TGTGCCTGGACCGCCTGGTCCAGGGGGCCCATCTCTGGGGCCAACGTCCTGACTTTC. Protein product: CAWTAWSRGPISGANVLTF.

This clone was counted a few times. The rearrangement uses TRBV6-5 and TRBJ1-5, with TRBD1 identical over 9 bases. Looked up from germline, CDR1 is MNHEY and CDR2 is SVGAGI. The CDR3 is 15 residues long. Trimming took 8 bases from V and 1 from J; bases not matched to a gene: 6. Written as DNA, the CDR3 is TGTGCCAGCGGGACAGGGCGAGGGAGCAATCAGCCCCAGCATTTT. Translated: CASGTGRGSNQPQHF.

This chain joins TRBV20-1 and TRBJ1-3; D is uncertain. There are 11 residues in the CDR3. Germline V CDR1 and CDR2: DFQATT, SNEGSKA (reference sequence). The chain's CDR3 is CSFPQGNTIYF. In DNA, the CDR3 is TGCAGCTTCCCACAGGGAAACACCATATATTTT.

This clone came up a few times. J is TRBJ1-2 and V is TRBV7-9; no firm D call. V shed 1 base and J shed 4 bases, with 7 bases lying between them. This CDR3 contains 13 residues. From germline, CDR1 is SEHNR and CDR2 FQNEAQ (reference sequence). The CDR3 spells CASSLGPRYGYTF. The CDR3 region has the DNA TGTGCCAGCAGCTTAGGGCCCCGCTATGGCTACACCTTC.

The chain couples TRBV12-3 or TRBV12-4 to TRBJ1-2; maybe TRBD1 (6 bases). The CDR3 is made up of 13 amino acids. The V end was cut by 5 bases, the J end by 6 bases, with 13 bases between. The CDR3 DNA follows: TGTGCCAGCAGTCCCCGGGACACTAATGGCTACACCTTC. Translation: CASSPRDTNGYTF.

This chain links TRBV27 with TRBJ2-7, with no clear D. Germline CDR1 reads MNHEY; CDR2 reads SMNVEV (reference sequence). This CDR3 spans 15 amino acids. Between the trimmed V and J ends, which lost 2 bases and 0 bases, there was a span of 11 bases. The CDR3 DNA reads TGTGCCAGCAGTTTAATGGAAAGGAGCTCCTACGAGCAGTACTTC. This translates into CASSLMERSSYEQYF.

J is TRBJ1-1 and V is TRBV7-2, with TRBD1 as a possible D gene (6 bases). V dropped 5 bases and J dropped 5 bases, with 18 bases sitting between them. CDR1 is SGHTA, CDR2 FQGNSA, per germline. The CDR3 loop spans 15 amino acids. The CDR3 here is CASSLEWGRRTEAFF. Here the CDR3 DNA reads TGTGCCAGCAGCCTAGAATGGGGGCGAAGAACTGAAGCTTTCTTT.

In DNA, the CDR3 is TGTGCCAGCAGCAGAGACAGGGGGAATGGCGAGCAGTACTTC. Translating gives CASSRDRGNGEQYF. The chain combines TRBV5-4 with TRBJ2-7; TRBD1 matches 9 bases. Germline CDR1 reads SGHNT; CDR2 reads YYREEE (reference sequence). The V gene end was trimmed by 4 bases and the J gene end by 6 bases; junction bases not matched to a gene: 8. The CDR3 is 14 amino acids. Full variable domain (missing parts from reference TRBV5-4 and TRBJ2-7): ETGVTQSPTHLIKTRGQQVTLRCSSQSGHNTVSWYQQALGQGPQFIFQYYREEENGRGNFPPRFSGLQFPNYSSELNVNALELDDSALYLCASSRDRGNGEQYFGPGTRLTVT.

V and J are TRBV2 and TRBJ1-2; the match to TRBD1 covers 9 bases. Per germline, CDR1 SNHLY and CDR2 FYNNEI. CDR3 length equals 12 residues. J lost 11 bases, V lost 4 bases, and 5 bases had no gene match. CDR3 loop: CASSGDRVRYTF. The CDR3 DNA is TGTGCCAGCAGTGGGGACAGGGTGAGGTACACCTTC.

This clone was counted once. V usage is TRBV6-6 and J usage is TRBJ1-1; 10 positions match TRBD1. The germline V gene has CDR1 MNHNY and CDR2 SVGAGI (reference sequence). The CDR3 is 15 residues long. The ends lost 4 bases at V and 4 bases at J; junction bases unmatched: 6. CDR3 bases: TGTGCCAGCAGTTCGACCGGGACAGGGGCCACTGAAGCTTTCTTT. Amino acid sequence: CASSSTGTGATEAFF.

The V and J genes are TRBV15 and TRBJ1-1; D not certain. The CDR3 runs 17 residues. The germline V and J ends were trimmed by 0 bases and 2 bases, with 16 bases remaining between them. Germline V gene lookup returns CDR1 LNHNV and CDR2 YYDKDF (reference sequence). CDR3 coding DNA: TGTGCCACCAGCAGAGATCTCAGAGGGTTTAGTAACACTGAAGCTTTCTTT. It translates to CATSRDLRGFSNTEAFF.

J is TRBJ2-3 and V is TRBV19; D is perhaps TRBD2 (6 bases). The germline V gene has CDR1 LNHDA and CDR2 SQIVND (reference sequence). This CDR3 spans 15 amino acids. The germline V and J ends were trimmed by 3 bases and 2 bases, with 12 bases remaining between them. DNA of the CDR3: TGTGCCAGTAGTATCCGGGGGACGCCCACAGATACGCAGTATTTT. Translation: CASSIRGTPTDTQYF.

The J gene is TRBJ1-2, the V gene TRBV7-3; D is unresolved. CDR3 size: 13 residues. Trimming removed 5 bases from V and 8 bases from J, with 15 bases in between. The germline gives CDR1 SGHTA, CDR2 FQGTGA. The CDR3 region is CASSPTPLRGYTF. The CDR3 DNA is TGTGCCAGCAGCCCGACCCCTCTCAGGGGCTACACCTTC.

This clone was seen only a few times. The chain links TRBV27 to TRBJ1-6; possibly TRBD1 for D (6 bases). V was clipped by 4 bases and J by 8 bases, with 24 bases between them. Germline assignment: CDR1 MNHEY and CDR2 SMNVEV (reference sequence). The CDR3 is 18 amino acids. This CDR3 reads CASSYSAGALLGDSPLHF. DNA for the CDR3: TGTGCCAGCAGTTACTCGGCAGGGGCCCTCCTGGGGGATTCACCCCTCCACTTT.

The chain carries TRBV6-1 and TRBJ1-3; D possibly corresponds to TRBD1 (6 bases). Germline V CDR1 and CDR2: MNHNS, SASEGT. Trimming pared 2 bases from V and 3 bases from J, leaving 14 bases between. CDR3 size: 16 residues. The CDR3 DNA reads as TGTGCCAGCAGTGAACGAGGGGGTCGGGGTGGAAACACCATATATTTT. It yields the protein CASSERGGRGGNTIYF.

A note on this clone: The same CDR3 arises from other DNA sequences in this sample as well. The rearrangement links TRBV7-2 to TRBJ1-1; 7 bases align to TRBD1. Trimming took 0 bases from V and 4 from J; bases not matched to a gene: 2. The CDR3 runs 14 residues. Germline V gene sequence: CDR1 SGHTA, CDR2 FQGNSA. CDR3 nucleotides: TGTGCCAGCAGCTTAGCCTACAGGGGCACTGAAGCTTTCTTT. Translation: CASSLAYRGTEAFF. Full variable domain (missing parts from reference TRBV7-2 and TRBJ1-1): GAGVSQSPSNKVTEKGKDVELRCDPISGHTALYWYRQSLGQGLEFLIYFQGNSAPDKSGLPSDRFSAERTGGSVSTLTIQRTQQEDSAVYLCASSLAYRGTEAFFGQGTRLTVV.

This clone has only one observation. The V and J genes are TRBV9 and TRBJ2-7; 8 nucleotides align to TRBD2. Per germline, CDR1 SGDLS and CDR2 YYNGEE. This CDR3 comprises 15 residues. Trimming at V came to 4 bases and at J to 4 bases, leaving 10 bases not matched to a gene. CDR3 DNA: TGTGCCAGCAGCCCGTCGGGACTAGTTGATTACGAGCAGTACTTC. This sequence encodes CASSPSGLVDYEQYF.

V and J are TRBV24-1 and TRBJ2-5, with 7 bases matching TRBD1. This CDR3 comprises 14 residues. Losses at the gene ends were 3 bases for V and 3 bases for J; bases not matched to a gene: 3. CDR1 and CDR2 (germline): KGHDR, SFDVKD. The CDR3 loop reads CATSDTGTEETQYF. In DNA form, the CDR3 reads TGTGCCACCAGTGATACAGGGACAGAAGAGACCCAGTACTTC.

The chain couples TRBV2 to TRBJ2-7; possibly TRBD2 for D (6 bases). Trimming cost V 4 bases and J 7 bases, with 20 bases left between them. The CDR3 runs to 15 residues. From germline, CDR1 is SNHLY and CDR2 FYNNEI. The CDR3 reads CASSGRGMVSGEQYF. The CDR3 region has the DNA TGTGCCAGCAGTGGGCGGGGTATGGTTTCGGGAGAGCAGTACTTC.

This clone has a handful of counts. The V gene is TRBV27, the J gene TRBJ2-5; D is perhaps TRBD1 (5 bases). The germline gives CDR1 MNHEY, CDR2 SMNVEV (reference sequence). The CDR3 consists of 13 residues. Trimming left V 3 bases short and J 6 bases short, with 11 bases between. The CDR3 DNA is TGTGCCAGCAGTTTTTTAGGGGAACAGACCCAGTACTTC. This encodes CASSFLGEQTQYF.